The table lists the clone carrying this T cell receptor beta chain with many counts. TCRdb redid the calling of the 5' RACE reads with MiXCR, one entry per CDR3 protein. The top ten hold approximately 0.85% of the sample, which has a few hundred thousand distinct CDR3 sequences, less than 9% seen once. The germline gives CDR1 SGHTA, CDR2 FQGNSA. This CDR3 is built from 15 residues. V gave up 1 base and J gave up 0 bases, with 8 bases separating them. This entry is derived from a study of T cells after yellow fever vaccination. Overall study context: Fractions containing few cells were prepared with SMART-Seq v4 Ultra Low Input.

The material was CD4+ T cells sorted from PBMCs, obtained 15 days after the yellow fever booster vaccination. The receptor's source is a man aged 25 to 45 who received the YFV17D yellow fever vaccine. V gene TRBV7-2 combines with J gene TRBJ2-3, with D hard to call. In nucleotides, the CDR3 is TGTGCCAGCAGCTTAGTAGTCGCTAGCACAGATACGCAGTATTTT. This gives the protein CASSLVVASTDTQYF. The full variable domain, its missing parts supplied by reference TRBV7-2 and TRBJ2-3, is GAGVSQSPSNKVTEKGKDVELRCDPISGHTALYWYRQSLGQGLEFLIYFQGNSAPDKSGLPSDRFSAERTGGSVSTLTIQRTQQEDSAVYLCASSLVVASTDTQYFGPGTRLTVL.